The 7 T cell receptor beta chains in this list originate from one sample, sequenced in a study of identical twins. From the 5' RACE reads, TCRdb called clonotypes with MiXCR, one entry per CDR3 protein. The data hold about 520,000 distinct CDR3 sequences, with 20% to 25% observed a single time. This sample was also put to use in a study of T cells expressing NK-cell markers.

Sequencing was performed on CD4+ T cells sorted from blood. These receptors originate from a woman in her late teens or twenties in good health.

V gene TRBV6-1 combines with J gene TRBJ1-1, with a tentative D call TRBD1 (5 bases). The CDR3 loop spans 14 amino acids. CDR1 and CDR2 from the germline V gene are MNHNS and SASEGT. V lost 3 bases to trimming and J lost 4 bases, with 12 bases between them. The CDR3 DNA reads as TGTGCCAGCAGTGAGTCCCAGGGCCTCACTGAAGCTTTCTTT. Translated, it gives CASSESQGLTEAFF.

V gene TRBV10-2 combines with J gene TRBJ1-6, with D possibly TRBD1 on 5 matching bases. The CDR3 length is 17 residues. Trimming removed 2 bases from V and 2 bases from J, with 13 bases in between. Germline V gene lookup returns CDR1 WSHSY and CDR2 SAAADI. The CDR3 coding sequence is TGCGCCAGCAGTGAGACCTCCGGGGCTACCTATAATTCACCCCTCCACTTT. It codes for CASSETSGATYNSPLHF.

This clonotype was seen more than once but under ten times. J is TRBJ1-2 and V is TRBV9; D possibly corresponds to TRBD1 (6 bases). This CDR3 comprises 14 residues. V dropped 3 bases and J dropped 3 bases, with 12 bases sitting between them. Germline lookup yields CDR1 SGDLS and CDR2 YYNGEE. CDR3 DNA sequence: TGTGCCAGCAGCGCAACACAGGGCCACTATGGCTACACCTTC. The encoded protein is CASSATQGHYGYTF.

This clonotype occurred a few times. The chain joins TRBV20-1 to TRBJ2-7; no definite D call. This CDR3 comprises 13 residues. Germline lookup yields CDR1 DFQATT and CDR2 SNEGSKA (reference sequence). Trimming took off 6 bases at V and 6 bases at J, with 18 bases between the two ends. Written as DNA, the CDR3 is TGCAGTGCAGCCTCTAGAATTGAGACCGAGCAGTACTTC. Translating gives CSAASRIETEQYF.

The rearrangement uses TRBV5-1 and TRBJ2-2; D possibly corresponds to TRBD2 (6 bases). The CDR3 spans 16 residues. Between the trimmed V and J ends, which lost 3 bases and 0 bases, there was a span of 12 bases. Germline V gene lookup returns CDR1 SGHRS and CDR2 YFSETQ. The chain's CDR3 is CASSWGTGTNTGELFF. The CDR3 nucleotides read TGCGCCAGCAGCTGGGGGACTGGGACGAACACCGGGGAGCTGTTTTTT.

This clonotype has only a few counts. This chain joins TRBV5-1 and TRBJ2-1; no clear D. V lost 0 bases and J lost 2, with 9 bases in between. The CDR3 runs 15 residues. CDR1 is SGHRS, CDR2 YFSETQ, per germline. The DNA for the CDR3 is TGCGCCAGCAGCTTGGGTACGTTAACCTACAATGAGCAGTTCTTC. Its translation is CASSLGTLTYNEQFF.

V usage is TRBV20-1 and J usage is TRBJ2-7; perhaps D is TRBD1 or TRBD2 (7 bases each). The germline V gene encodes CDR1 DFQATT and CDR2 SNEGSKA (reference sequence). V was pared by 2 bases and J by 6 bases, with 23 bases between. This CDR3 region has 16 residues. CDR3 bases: TGCAGTGCTAGATCTGCGCAGGGGGGGGTGCTGGGCGAGCAGTACTTC. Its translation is CSARSAQGGVLGEQYF.